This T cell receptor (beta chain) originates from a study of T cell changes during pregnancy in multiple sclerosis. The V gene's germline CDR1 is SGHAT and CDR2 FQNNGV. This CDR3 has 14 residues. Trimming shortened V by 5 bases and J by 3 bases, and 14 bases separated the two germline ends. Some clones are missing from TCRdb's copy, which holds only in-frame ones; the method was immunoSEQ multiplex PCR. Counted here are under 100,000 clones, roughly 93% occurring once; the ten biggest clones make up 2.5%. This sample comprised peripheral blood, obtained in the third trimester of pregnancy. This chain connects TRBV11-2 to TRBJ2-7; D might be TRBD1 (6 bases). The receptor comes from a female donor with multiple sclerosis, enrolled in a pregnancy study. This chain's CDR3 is CASSHPRGDYEQYF. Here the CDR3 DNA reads TGTGCCAGCAGCCACCCCAGGGGAGACTACGAGCAGTACTTC.